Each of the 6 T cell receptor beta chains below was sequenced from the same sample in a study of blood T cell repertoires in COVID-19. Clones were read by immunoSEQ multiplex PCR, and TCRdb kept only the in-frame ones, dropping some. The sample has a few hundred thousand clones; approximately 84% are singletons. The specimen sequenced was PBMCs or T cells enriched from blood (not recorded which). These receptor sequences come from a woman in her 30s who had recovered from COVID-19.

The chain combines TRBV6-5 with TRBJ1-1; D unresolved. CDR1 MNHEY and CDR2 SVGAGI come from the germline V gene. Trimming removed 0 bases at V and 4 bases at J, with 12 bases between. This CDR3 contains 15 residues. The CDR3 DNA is TGTGCCAGCAGTTACTCGTTAGGGAGAGGCACTGAAGCTTTCTTT. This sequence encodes CASSYSLGRGTEAFF.

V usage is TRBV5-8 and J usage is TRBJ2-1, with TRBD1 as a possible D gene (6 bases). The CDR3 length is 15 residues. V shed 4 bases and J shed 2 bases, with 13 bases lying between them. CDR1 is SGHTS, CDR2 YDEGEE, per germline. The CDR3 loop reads CASSPIRQAYNEQFF. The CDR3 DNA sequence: TGTGCCAGCAGCCCGATTCGACAGGCCTACAATGAGCAGTTCTTC.

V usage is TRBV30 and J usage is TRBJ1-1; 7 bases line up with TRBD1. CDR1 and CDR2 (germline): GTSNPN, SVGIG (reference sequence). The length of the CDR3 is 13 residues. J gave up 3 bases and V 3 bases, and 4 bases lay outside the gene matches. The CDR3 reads CAWRPGGYTEAFF. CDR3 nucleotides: TGTGCCTGGAGGCCAGGGGGTTACACTGAAGCTTTCTTT.

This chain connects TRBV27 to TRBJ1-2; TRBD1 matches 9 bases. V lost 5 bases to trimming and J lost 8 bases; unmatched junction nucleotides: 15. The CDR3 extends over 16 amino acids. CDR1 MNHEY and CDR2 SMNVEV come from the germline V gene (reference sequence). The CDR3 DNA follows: TGTGCCAGCAGTCTCTCGAACACAGGGGGCCGGGAGGGCTACACCTTC. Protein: CASSLSNTGGREGYTF.

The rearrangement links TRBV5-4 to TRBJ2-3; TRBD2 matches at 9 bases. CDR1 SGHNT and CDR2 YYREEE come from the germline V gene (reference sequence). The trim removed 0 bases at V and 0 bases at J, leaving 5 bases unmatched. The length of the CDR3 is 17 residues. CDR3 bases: TGTGCCAGCAGCTTGGAGAGCGGGAGGCCCAGCACAGATACGCAGTATTTT. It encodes CASSLESGRPSTDTQYF.

The CDR3 sequence: CASSHQHRDRNTYEQYF. CDR3 in DNA: TGTGCCAGCAGCCATCAACACCGGGACAGGAACACCTACGAGCAGTACTTC. The V call is TRBV13, the J call TRBJ2-7, with 8 bases identical to TRBD1. This CDR3 is 17 amino acids long. J was trimmed by 2 bases and V by 5 bases; bases with no gene match: 14. Germline loops: CDR1 PRHDT, CDR2 FYEKMQ (reference sequence).